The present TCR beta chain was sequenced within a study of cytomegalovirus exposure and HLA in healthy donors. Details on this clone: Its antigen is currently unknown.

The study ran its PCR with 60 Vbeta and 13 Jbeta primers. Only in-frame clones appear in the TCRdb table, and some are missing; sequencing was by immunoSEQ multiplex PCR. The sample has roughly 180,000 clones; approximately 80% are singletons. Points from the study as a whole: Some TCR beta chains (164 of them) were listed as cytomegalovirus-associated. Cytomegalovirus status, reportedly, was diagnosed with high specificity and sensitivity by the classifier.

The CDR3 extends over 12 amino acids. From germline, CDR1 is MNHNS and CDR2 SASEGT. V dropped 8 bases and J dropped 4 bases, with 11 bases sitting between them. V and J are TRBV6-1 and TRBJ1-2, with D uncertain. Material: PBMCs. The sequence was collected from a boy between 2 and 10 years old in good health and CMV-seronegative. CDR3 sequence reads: CASRDSGYGYTF. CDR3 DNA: TGTGCCAGCCGGGATAGCGGCTATGGCTACACCTTC.